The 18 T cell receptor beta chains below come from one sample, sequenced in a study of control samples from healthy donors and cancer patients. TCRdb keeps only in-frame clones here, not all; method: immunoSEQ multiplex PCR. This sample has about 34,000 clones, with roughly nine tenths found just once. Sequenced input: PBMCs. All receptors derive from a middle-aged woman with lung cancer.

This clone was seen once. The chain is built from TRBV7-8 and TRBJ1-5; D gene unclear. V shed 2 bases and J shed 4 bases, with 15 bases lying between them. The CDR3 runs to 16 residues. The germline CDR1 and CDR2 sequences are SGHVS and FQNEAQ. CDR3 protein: CASSLFGLKENQPQHF. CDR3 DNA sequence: TGTGCCAGCAGCTTATTTGGGTTGAAGGAGAATCAGCCCCAGCATTTT. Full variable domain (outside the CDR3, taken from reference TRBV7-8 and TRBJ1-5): GAGVSQSPRYKVAKRGQDVALRCDPISGHVSLFWYQQALGQGPEFLTYFQNEAQLDKSGLPSDRFFAERPEGSVSTLKIQRTQQEDSAVYLCASSLFGLKENQPQHFGDGTRLSIL.

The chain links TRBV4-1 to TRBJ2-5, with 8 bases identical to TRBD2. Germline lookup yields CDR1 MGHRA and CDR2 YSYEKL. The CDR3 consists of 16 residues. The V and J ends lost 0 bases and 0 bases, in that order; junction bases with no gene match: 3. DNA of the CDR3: TGCGCCAGCAGCCAAGATAGCGGGGAGTACCAAGAGACCCAGTACTTC. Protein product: CASSQDSGEYQETQYF.

Written as DNA, the CDR3 is TGTGCCACCAGTGATCCGGCGGCGGGCTACAATGAGCAGTTCTTC. Translating it yields CATSDPAAGYNEQFF. V usage is TRBV24-1 and J usage is TRBJ2-1; tentative D call: TRBD2 (5 bases). Per the germline V gene, CDR1 is KGHDR and CDR2 is SFDVKD. The length of the CDR3 is 15 residues. The V and J ends lost 3 bases and 3 bases respectively, with 11 bases between them.

The CDR3 reads CASSPRNSGEQYF. The CDR3 bases are TGTGCCAGCAGCCCCAGGAATTCCGGAGAGCAGTACTTC. The genes are TRBV21-1 and TRBJ2-7; TRBD1 is the table's D call and was not checked against the DNA. TRBV21-1 is a recognized pseudogene. The CDR3 runs to 13 residues.

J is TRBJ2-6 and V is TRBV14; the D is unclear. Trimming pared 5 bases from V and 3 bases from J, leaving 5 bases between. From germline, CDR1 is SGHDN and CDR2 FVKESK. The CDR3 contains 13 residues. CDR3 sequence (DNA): TGTGCCAGCAGCATAGGTGGGGCCAACGTCCTGACTTTC. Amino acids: CASSIGGANVLTF.

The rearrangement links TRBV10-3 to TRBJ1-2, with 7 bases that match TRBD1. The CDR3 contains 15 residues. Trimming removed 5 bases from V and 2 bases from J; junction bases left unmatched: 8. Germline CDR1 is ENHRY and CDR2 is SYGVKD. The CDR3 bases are TGTGCCATCAGTCCGACAGGGACAACCAACTATGGCTACACCTTC. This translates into CAISPTGTTNYGYTF.

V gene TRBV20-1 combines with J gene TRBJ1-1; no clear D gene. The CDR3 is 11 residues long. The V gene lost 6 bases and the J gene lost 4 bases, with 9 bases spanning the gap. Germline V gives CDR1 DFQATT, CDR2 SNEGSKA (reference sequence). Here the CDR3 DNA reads TGCAGTGCAAAAGGGTCCACTGAAGCTTTCTTT. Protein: CSAKGSTEAFF.

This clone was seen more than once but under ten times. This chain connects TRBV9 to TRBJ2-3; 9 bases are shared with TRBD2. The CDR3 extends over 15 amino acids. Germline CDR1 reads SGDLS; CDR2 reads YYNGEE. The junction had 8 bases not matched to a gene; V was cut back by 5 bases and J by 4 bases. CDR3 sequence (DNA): TGTGCCAGCAGTTACGGCGGGGGGGTCTCAGATACGCAGTATTTT. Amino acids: CASSYGGGVSDTQYF.

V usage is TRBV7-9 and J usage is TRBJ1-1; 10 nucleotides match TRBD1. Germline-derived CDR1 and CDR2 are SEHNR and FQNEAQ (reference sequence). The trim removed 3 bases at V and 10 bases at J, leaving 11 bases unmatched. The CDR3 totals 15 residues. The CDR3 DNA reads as TGTGCCAGCAGCTTTGGCGGGGACAGGGGCATTCGAGCTTTCTTT. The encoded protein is CASSFGGDRGIRAFF.

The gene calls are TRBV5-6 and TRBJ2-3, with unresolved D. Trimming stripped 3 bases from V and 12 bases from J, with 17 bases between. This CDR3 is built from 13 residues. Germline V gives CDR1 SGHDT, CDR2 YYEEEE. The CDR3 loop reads CASSSPGASVQYF. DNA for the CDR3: TGTGCCAGCAGCTCCCCCGGAGCGAGTGTACAGTATTTT.

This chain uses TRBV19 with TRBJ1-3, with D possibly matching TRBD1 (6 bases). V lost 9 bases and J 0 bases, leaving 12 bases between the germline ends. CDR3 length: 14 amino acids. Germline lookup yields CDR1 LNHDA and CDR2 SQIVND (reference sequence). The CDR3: CASRQDYSGNTIYF. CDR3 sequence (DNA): TGTGCCAGCAGACAGGATTACTCTGGAAACACCATATATTTT.

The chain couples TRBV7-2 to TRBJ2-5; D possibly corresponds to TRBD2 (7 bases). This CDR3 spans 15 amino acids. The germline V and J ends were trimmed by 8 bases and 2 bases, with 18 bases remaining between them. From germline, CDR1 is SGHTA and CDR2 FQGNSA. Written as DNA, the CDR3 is TGTGCCAGCTCTAGGGGGGGGGCTATTCAAGAGACCCAGTACTTC. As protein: CASSRGGAIQETQYF.

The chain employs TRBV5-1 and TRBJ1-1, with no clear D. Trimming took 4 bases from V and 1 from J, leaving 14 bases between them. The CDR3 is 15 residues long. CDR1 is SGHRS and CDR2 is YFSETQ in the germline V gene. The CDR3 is CASSLIQISNTEAFF. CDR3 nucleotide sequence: TGCGCCAGCAGCCTCATACAGATCTCGAACACTGAAGCTTTCTTT. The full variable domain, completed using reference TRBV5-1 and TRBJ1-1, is KAGVTQTPRYLIKTRGQQVTLSCSPISGHRSVSWYQQTPGQGLQFLFEYFSETQRNKGNFPGRFSGRQFSNSRSEMNVSTLELGDSALYLCASSLIQISNTEAFFGQGTRLTVV.

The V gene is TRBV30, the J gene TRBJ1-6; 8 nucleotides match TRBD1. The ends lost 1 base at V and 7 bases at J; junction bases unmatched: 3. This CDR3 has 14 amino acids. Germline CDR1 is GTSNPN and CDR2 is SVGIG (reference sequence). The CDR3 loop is CAWSGGQDNSPLHF. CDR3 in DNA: TGTGCCTGGAGTGGGGGACAGGACAATTCACCCCTCCACTTT.

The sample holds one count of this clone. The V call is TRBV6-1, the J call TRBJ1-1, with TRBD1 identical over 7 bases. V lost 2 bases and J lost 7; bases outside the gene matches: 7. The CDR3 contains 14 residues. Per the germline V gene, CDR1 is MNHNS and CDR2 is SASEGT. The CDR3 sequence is CASSEYRGRGEAFF. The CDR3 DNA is TGTGCCAGCAGTGAATACAGGGGCAGGGGTGAAGCTTTCTTT.

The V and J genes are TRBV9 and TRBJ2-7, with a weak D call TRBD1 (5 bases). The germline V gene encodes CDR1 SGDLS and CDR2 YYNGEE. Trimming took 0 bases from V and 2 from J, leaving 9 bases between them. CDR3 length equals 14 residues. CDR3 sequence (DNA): TGTGCCAGCAGCGTAGGGGGCGCCGCCTACGAGCAGTACTTC. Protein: CASSVGGAAYEQYF.

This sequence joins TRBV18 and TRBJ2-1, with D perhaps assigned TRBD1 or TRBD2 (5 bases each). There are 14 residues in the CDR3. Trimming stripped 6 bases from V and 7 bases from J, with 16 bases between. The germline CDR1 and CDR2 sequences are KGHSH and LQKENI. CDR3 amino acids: CASSREGLGNEQFF. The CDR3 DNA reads TGTGCCAGCTCCCGCGAGGGGTTGGGTAATGAGCAGTTCTTC.

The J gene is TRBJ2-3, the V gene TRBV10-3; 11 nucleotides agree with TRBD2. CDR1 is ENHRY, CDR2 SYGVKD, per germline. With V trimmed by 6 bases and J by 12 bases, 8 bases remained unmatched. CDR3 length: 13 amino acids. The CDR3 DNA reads TGTGCCATCAGGGGGGCTAGCGGGGGGCCCCAGTATTTT. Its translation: CAIRGASGGPQYF.